The 30 T cell receptor beta chains below were found in one sample sequenced in a study of blood T cell repertoires in COVID-19. The assay was immunoSEQ multiplex PCR, and TCRdb's table has in-frame clones only and misses some. The table has 400,000 or so clones, roughly 86% seen once; the top ten hold around 2.9%. Sequencing was done on a sample of peripheral blood. Receptor source: a human donor in a cohort sampled during active COVID-19.

This chain links TRBV7-9 with TRBJ1-5, with D possibly being TRBD1 (6 bases). CDR3 size: 15 residues. V lost 3 bases and J lost 5, with 14 bases in between. CDR1 is SEHNR, CDR2 FQNEAQ, per germline (reference sequence). CDR3 DNA: TGTGCCAGCAGCTTGGGGACAAGCATCCATCAGCCCCAGCATTTT. Protein: CASSLGTSIHQPQHF. Full variable domain (missing parts from reference TRBV7-9 and TRBJ1-5): DTGVSQNPRHKITKRGQNVTFRCDPISEHNRLYWYRQTLGQGPEFLTYFQNEAQLEKSRLLSDRFSAERPKGSFSTLEIQRTEQGDSAMYLCASSLGTSIHQPQHFGDGTRLSIL.

Concerning this clone itself: The same CDR3 also results from other DNA sequences found in this sample. The gene calls are TRBV28 and TRBJ2-7; D is ambiguous. The V gene's germline CDR1 is MDHEN and CDR2 SYDVKM. V gave up 6 bases and J gave up 3 bases, with 3 bases separating them. The CDR3 covers 10 residues. DNA of the CDR3: TGTGCCAGCAGCCACTACGAGCAGTACTTC. Residues: CASSHYEQYF.

The chain is built from TRBV21-1 and TRBJ1-5. TRBV21-1 has pseudogene status. The CDR3 runs 14 residues. The CDR3 DNA sequence: TGTGCCAGCAGTATAGCCCTTAGCAATCAGCCCCAGCATTTT. It translates to CASSIALSNQPQHF.

This clone came up a few times. The V gene is TRBV10-1, the J gene TRBJ2-2; 10 positions match TRBD1. Germline lookup yields CDR1 WNHNN and CDR2 SYGVQD (reference sequence). With 4 bases clipped from V and 2 bases from J, the junction kept 4 bases outside the gene matches. The CDR3 has 16 amino acids. The CDR3 region has the DNA TGCGCCAGCAGTGTGGGACAGGGGTTTAACACCGGGGAGCTGTTTTTT. Translation gives CASSVGQGFNTGELFF.

The chain joins TRBV12-3 or TRBV12-4 to TRBJ1-3, with D hard to call. V lost 2 bases and J 4 bases, leaving 6 bases between the germline ends. CDR3 length equals 13 residues. The CDR3 DNA follows: TGTGCCAGCAGTTTAAGCGAAGGAAACACCATATATTTT. Its protein is CASSLSEGNTIYF.

The chain uses TRBV9 and TRBJ2-6, with no clear D. V dropped 2 bases and J dropped 0 bases, with 3 bases sitting between them. The CDR3 has 14 amino acids. Germline CDR1 reads SGDLS; CDR2 reads YYNGEE. The CDR3 sequence is CASSVNSGANVLTF. In DNA, the CDR3 is TGTGCCAGCAGCGTTAACTCTGGGGCCAACGTCCTGACTTTC.

The gene calls are TRBV30 and TRBJ2-1; D uncertain. Trimming shortened V by 1 base and J by 5 bases, and 9 bases separated the two germline ends. Germline-derived CDR1 and CDR2 are GTSNPN and SVGIG (reference sequence). This CDR3 contains 13 residues. CDR3 in amino acids: CAWSDLVNNEQFF. The CDR3 nucleotides are TGTGCCTGGAGTGACCTAGTTAACAATGAGCAGTTCTTC.

Written as DNA, the CDR3 is TGTGCCAGCAGTGATGTCGACAGGGGGTTTGGCTACACCTTC. It is translated as CASSDVDRGFGYTF. This sequence joins TRBV25-1 and TRBJ1-2; TRBD1 matches at 9 bases. Germline lookup yields CDR1 MGHDK and CDR2 SYGVNS. The J segment lost 7 bases and the V segment lost 3 bases, leaving 6 bases of the junction unmatched. This CDR3 contains 14 residues.

Only one count was recorded for this clone. V is TRBV28 and J is TRBJ1-5, with a weak D call TRBD1 (5 bases). CDR3 length equals 13 residues. Germline V gives CDR1 MDHEN, CDR2 SYDVKM. V was trimmed by 8 bases and J by 5 bases, leaving 13 bases between them. The CDR3, as DNA: TGTGCCAGCCACGGGGGGGTTTATCAGCCCCAGCATTTT. Its translation is CASHGGVYQPQHF.

J is TRBJ2-3 and V is TRBV2; 9 nucleotides line up with TRBD2. The CDR3 is 17 amino acids. The junction had 12 bases not matched to a gene; V was cut back by 4 bases and J by 4 bases. CDR1 and CDR2 (germline): SNHLY, FYNNEI. This chain's CDR3 is CASSGGMSSGSADTQYF. The CDR3 nucleotides are TGTGCCAGCAGTGGGGGGATGAGTAGCGGGAGTGCAGATACGCAGTATTTT.

This clone appeared a single time. The rearrangement links TRBV21-1 to TRBJ1-5; the table gives TRBD1 as D, unverified against the DNA. TRBV21-1 is described as a pseudogene. The CDR3 runs to 18 residues. CDR3 DNA sequence: TGTGCCAGCAGCCAAGGGGCGGACAGGGGTAATAGCAATCAGCCCCAGCATTTT. It is translated as CASSQGADRGNSNQPQHF.

V and J are TRBV19 and TRBJ2-7; 7 bases map to TRBD2. The CDR3 has 15 residues. Germline CDR1 LNHDA, CDR2 SQIVND (reference sequence). V gave up 1 base and J gave up 5 bases; unmatched junction bases: 8. In DNA form, the CDR3 reads TGTGCCAGTAGTATAGGAGAACGGCTAGCGGACGAGCAGTACTTC. It codes for CASSIGERLADEQYF.

The gene calls are TRBV30 and TRBJ1-1; D unclear. The V and J ends lost 1 base and 7 bases respectively, with 10 bases between them. Germline-derived CDR1 and CDR2 are GTSNPN and SVGIG (reference sequence). CDR3 size: 12 residues. CDR3 coding DNA: TGTGCCTGGAGTGAAAGTGGCGGTGAAGCTTTCTTT. This gives the protein CAWSESGGEAFF.

The chain carries TRBV5-5 and TRBJ1-6; 11 positions agree with TRBD1. The germline CDR1 and CDR2 sequences are SGHKS and YYEKEE (reference sequence). J gave up 4 bases and V 0 bases, and 9 bases lay outside the gene matches. CDR3 size: 19 residues. For the CDR3, the DNA is TGTGCCAGCAGCTTGGAGTTGAGGGACAGGGGGGATTATAATTCACCCCTCCACTTT. Translating it yields CASSLELRDRGDYNSPLHF.

The gene calls are TRBV5-1 and TRBJ2-4; 8 bases are a match to TRBD2. CDR1 is SGHRS, CDR2 YFSETQ, per germline. After removal of 2 bases from V and 6 bases from J, the junction contained 4 bases not matched to a gene. The CDR3 sequence is 14 residues long. CDR3 protein: CASSFSGGGNIQYF. In DNA form, the CDR3 reads TGCGCCAGCAGCTTCAGCGGGGGAGGAAACATTCAGTACTTC.

This chain joins TRBV10-3 and TRBJ1-1, with a possible D match to TRBD1 (5 bases). Trimming removed 6 bases from V and 2 bases from J, with 19 bases in between. Per germline, CDR1 ENHRY and CDR2 SYGVKD. This CDR3 has 16 residues. The CDR3 sequence: CAISPEGAQRNTEAFF. The DNA of the CDR3 is TGTGCCATCAGCCCGGAAGGGGCGCAGCGTAACACTGAAGCTTTCTTT.

The rearrangement links TRBV9 to TRBJ2-7, with D unresolved. V dropped 4 bases and J dropped 3 bases, with 8 bases sitting between them. CDR3 length: 12 residues. Germline loops: CDR1 SGDLS, CDR2 YYNGEE. The CDR3 sequence: CASSPTGYEQYF. DNA for the CDR3: TGTGCCAGCAGCCCCACTGGCTACGAGCAGTACTTC.

The chain joins TRBV11-3 to TRBJ2-3, with 7 bases fitting TRBD1. There are 16 residues in the CDR3. Germline V lookup: CDR1 SGHNT, CDR2 YENEEA. J gave up 2 bases and V 1 base, and 6 bases lay outside the gene matches. CDR3 nucleotides: TGTGCCAGCAGCTTAGGACAGGGAGCACCCACAGATACGCAGTATTTT. Protein sequence: CASSLGQGAPTDTQYF.

This chain joins TRBV7-9 and TRBJ1-6, with 9 positions matching TRBD1. This CDR3 has 15 residues. The J segment lost 6 bases and the V segment lost 5 bases, leaving 5 bases of the junction unmatched. Germline assignment: CDR1 SEHNR and CDR2 FQNEAQ (reference sequence). The CDR3 bases are TGTGCCAGCAGCCTGACAGGGGGTAGTAATTCACCCCTCCACTTT. This translates into CASSLTGGSNSPLHF.

V usage is TRBV7-8 and J usage is TRBJ1-1; 8 bases align to TRBD1. This CDR3 is 13 amino acids long. J gave up 8 bases and V 1 base, and 3 bases lay outside the gene matches. Germline values: CDR1 SGHVS, CDR2 FQNEAQ. The CDR3 reads CASSLGGDREAFF. Here the CDR3 DNA reads TGTGCCAGCAGCTTAGGGGGGGACAGGGAAGCTTTCTTT.

The genes are TRBV27 and TRBJ1-1; tentatively, D is TRBD1 (5 bases). V was cut by 3 bases and J by 0 bases, with 8 bases left in between. Germline CDR1 and CDR2: MNHEY and SMNVEV (reference sequence). This CDR3 is 14 amino acids long. This CDR3 is CASSFQGMNTEAFF. CDR3 bases: TGTGCCAGCAGTTTCCAGGGCATGAACACTGAAGCTTTCTTT.

The count of this clone is one. V gene TRBV5-1 combines with J gene TRBJ2-5; TRBD2 matches at 7 bases. This CDR3 is 15 amino acids long. CDR1 is SGHRS, CDR2 YFSETQ, per germline. Trimming at V came to 2 bases and at J to 3 bases, leaving 7 bases not matched to a gene. CDR3 bases: TGCGCCAGCAGCTTTGGGGGGGGTCCTAAAGAGACCCAGTACTTC. As protein: CASSFGGGPKETQYF. Supplemented by reference TRBV5-1 and TRBJ2-5, the full variable domain reads KAGVTQTPRYLIKTRGQQVTLSCSPISGHRSVSWYQQTPGQGLQFLFEYFSETQRNKGNFPGRFSGRQFSNSRSEMNVSTLELGDSALYLCASSFGGGPKETQYFGPGTRLLVL.

Of note for this clone: Other DNA sequences within the sample encode an identical CDR3. The chain carries TRBV4-1 and TRBJ2-7, with TRBD1 identical over 12 bases. V dropped 4 bases and J dropped 2; count of bases not matched to a gene: 0. This CDR3 is built from 14 residues. Germline V gives CDR1 MGHRA, CDR2 YSYEKL. The CDR3, as DNA: TGCGCCAGCAGCCGGGACAGGGGGCCCTACGAGCAGTACTTC. This gives the protein CASSRDRGPYEQYF.

This chain links TRBV10-2 with TRBJ1-1; 7 bases fit TRBD1. The junction had 9 bases not matched to a gene; V was cut back by 4 bases and J by 4 bases. The CDR3 sequence is 15 residues long. Germline assignment: CDR1 WSHSY and CDR2 SAAADI. The CDR3 nucleotides are TGCGCCAGCAGTGGTTTTTTAACAGGGGTCACTGAAGCTTTCTTT. As protein: CASSGFLTGVTEAFF.

V and J are TRBV4-1 and TRBJ2-5; the match to TRBD1 covers 8 bases. Germline V gene lookup returns CDR1 MGHRA and CDR2 YSYEKL. CDR3 size: 15 residues. V shed 2 bases and J 5 bases; nucleotides not matched to a gene: 7. The CDR3 DNA follows: TGCGCCAGCAGCCAACCAACAAGACAGGGGGAGACCCAGTACTTC. Its translation is CASSQPTRQGETQYF.

CDR3 sequence reads: CASSPPTGNEQYF. The DNA of the CDR3 is TGTGCCAGCTCACCACCGACAGGGAACGAGCAGTACTTC. The chain recombines TRBV18 with TRBJ2-7; 7 nucleotides line up with TRBD1. In germline, CDR1 is KGHSH, CDR2 LQKENI. This CDR3 spans 13 amino acids. The trim removed 0 bases at V and 5 bases at J, leaving 1 base unmatched.

DNA for the CDR3: TGTGCCAGCAGCTCACGCGTGGGCGTGTCCTACAATGAGCAGTTCTTC. Protein product: CASSSRVGVSYNEQFF. The rearrangement links TRBV4-2 to TRBJ2-1, with D hard to call. The CDR3 has 16 residues. The germline V gene has CDR1 LGHNA and CDR2 YNFKEQ. Trimming stripped 5 bases from V and 1 base from J, with 15 bases between.

This chain links TRBV4-2 with TRBJ2-3; no clear D gene. The CDR3 is 16 amino acids. Deletions cut 4 bases from V and 2 bases from J, with 16 bases between. CDR1 is LGHNA and CDR2 is YNFKEQ in the germline V gene. CDR3 DNA: TGTGCCAGCAGCCCGAAGAGGATTTATCTCACAGATACGCAGTATTTT. This sequence encodes CASSPKRIYLTDTQYF.

The CDR3 coding sequence is TGTGCCAGTAGTCCCACCACAGGGTTGAAAGCTTTCTTT. It is translated as CASSPTTGLKAFF. The V call is TRBV19, the J call TRBJ1-1; D is possibly TRBD1 (6 bases). Germline V gene sequence: CDR1 LNHDA, CDR2 SQIVND (reference sequence). The CDR3 has 13 amino acids. The ends were cut back, 5 bases at V and 9 bases at J, with 16 bases in the middle.

The chain has TRBV9 and TRBJ2-2; 8 bases fit TRBD1. The CDR3 is 16 residues long. CDR1 is SGDLS and CDR2 is YYNGEE in the germline V gene. V gave up 3 bases and J gave up 3 bases; unmatched junction bases: 7. The chain's CDR3 is CASSARQGTDTGELFF. The DNA of the CDR3 is TGTGCCAGCAGCGCGAGACAGGGGACGGACACCGGGGAGCTGTTTTTT.